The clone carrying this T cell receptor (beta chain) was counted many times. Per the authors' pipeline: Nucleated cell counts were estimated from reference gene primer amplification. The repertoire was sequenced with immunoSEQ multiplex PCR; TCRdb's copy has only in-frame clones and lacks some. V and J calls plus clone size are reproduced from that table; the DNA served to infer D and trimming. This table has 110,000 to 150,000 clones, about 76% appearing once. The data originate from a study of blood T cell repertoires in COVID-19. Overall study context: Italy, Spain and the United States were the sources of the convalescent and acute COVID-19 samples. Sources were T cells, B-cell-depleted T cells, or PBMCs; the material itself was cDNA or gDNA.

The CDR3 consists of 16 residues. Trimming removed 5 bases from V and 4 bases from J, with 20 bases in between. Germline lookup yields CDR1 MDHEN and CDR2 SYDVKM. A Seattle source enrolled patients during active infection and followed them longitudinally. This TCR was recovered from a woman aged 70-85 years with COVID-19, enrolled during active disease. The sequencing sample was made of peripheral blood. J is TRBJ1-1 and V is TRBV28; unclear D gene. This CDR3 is CASSEYMIYPLTEAFF. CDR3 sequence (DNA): TGTGCCAGCAGTGAATACATGATTTACCCGCTCACTGAAGCTTTCTTT. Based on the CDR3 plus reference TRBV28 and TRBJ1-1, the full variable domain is DVKVTQSSRYLVKRTGEKVFLECVQDMDHENMFWYRQDPGLGLRLIYFSYDVKMKEKGDIPEGYSVSREKKERFSLILESASTNQTSMYLCASSEYMIYPLTEAFFGQGTRLTVV.